A single T cell receptor beta chain is shown here with its context. Original data processing: Amplification with reference gene primers provided the estimates of nucleated cell counts. Sequencing was performed with immunoSEQ multiplex PCR; in TCRdb, only in-frame clones are kept and a portion is missing. V and J calls plus clone size are reproduced from that table; the DNA served to infer D and trimming. The table has around 50,000 clones, more than 70% seen once. The CDR3 loop spans 18 amino acids. J lost 1 base, V lost 0 bases, and 6 bases had no gene match. Germline CDR1 is SGHRS and CDR2 is YFSETQ. These data are taken from a study of blood T cell repertoires in COVID-19. Study background: COVID-19 samples from acute and convalescent phases originated in the United States, Italy and Spain. Sample material is recorded as cDNA or gDNA derived from T cells, B-cell-depleted T cells, or PBMCs.

Source material: peripheral blood. The V call is TRBV5-1, the J call TRBJ2-6, with 8 bases fitting TRBD1. This TCR came from a man aged 45-65 years with active COVID-19. The CDR3 nucleotides read TGCGCCAGCAGCTTGGTGGGGACAGGCCTATCTGGGGCCAACGTCCTGACTTTC. Protein sequence: CASSLVGTGLSGANVLTF.